This T cell receptor beta chain appears in the sequencing data of a study of immune evolution from preneoplasia to lung adenocarcinoma. Findings and limits, study-wide: Clonality was highest in normal lung, lower in later-stage lesions apparently. Compared with EGFR-mutant or double wild-type lesions, KRAS-mutant nodules were more clonal. From normal lung to invasive adenocarcinoma, top clone frequencies appeared to decrease.

As regards this clone: Its antigen is undetermined.

Data came from immunoSEQ multiplex PCR; TCRdb stores just in-frame clones and leaves some out. The sample includes about 26,000 clones, just under 75% of them seen just once. Trimming took 10 bases from V and 5 from J, leaving 20 bases between them. Per the germline V gene, CDR1 is LNHDA and CDR2 is SQIVND (reference sequence). CDR3 size: 14 residues. The sequence was collected from a person between 60 and 69 years old with invasive lung adenocarcinoma. Some clones in this sample may be carry-over from other donors' samples. The sample taken for sequencing was FFPE invasive lung adenocarcinoma tissue. This chain links TRBV19 with TRBJ1-1; no reliable D call. The CDR3 region has the DNA TGTGCCACCAGGCGGATTACATGGCAAACTGAAGCTTTCTTT. Residues: CATRRITWQTEAFF.